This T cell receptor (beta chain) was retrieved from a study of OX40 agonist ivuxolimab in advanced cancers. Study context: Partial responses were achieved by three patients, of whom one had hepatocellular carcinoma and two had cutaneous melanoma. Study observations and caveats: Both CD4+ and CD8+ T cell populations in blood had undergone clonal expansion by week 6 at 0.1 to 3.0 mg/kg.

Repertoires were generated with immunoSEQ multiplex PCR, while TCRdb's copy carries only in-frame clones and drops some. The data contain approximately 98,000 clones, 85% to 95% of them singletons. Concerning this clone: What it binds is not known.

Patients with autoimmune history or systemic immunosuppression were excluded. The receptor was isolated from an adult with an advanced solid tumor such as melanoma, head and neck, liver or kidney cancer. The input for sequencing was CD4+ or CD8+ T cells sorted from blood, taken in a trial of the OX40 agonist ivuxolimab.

CDR3 DNA sequence: TGTGCCAGCAGTCGGACAGGGGACGAGGGTGAAAAACTGTTTTTT. The encoded protein is CASSRTGDEGEKLFF. V usage is TRBV6-5 and J usage is TRBJ1-4, with TRBD1 matching 9 bases. The ends lost 5 bases at V and 7 bases at J; junction bases unmatched: 8. Germline V gene data show CDR1 as MNHEY and CDR2 as SVGAGI. CDR3 length: 15 amino acids.